Shown below are 25 T cell receptor beta chains from a single sample sequenced in a study of cytomegalovirus exposure and HLA in healthy donors. Amplification used 60 Vbeta primers and 13 Jbeta primers. The method was immunoSEQ multiplex PCR; TCRdb's version includes in-frame clones alone and lacks a portion of them. The table records some 240,000 clones, approximately 82% of them present only once. What was sequenced was PBMCs. These receptors were collected from a male donor in good health and CMV-seronegative.

V is TRBV5-1 and J is TRBJ2-1, with TRBD2 identical over 7 bases. CDR3 length equals 14 residues. Germline V lookup: CDR1 SGHRS, CDR2 YFSETQ. The junction had 5 bases not matched to a gene; V was cut back by 5 bases and J by 3 bases. CDR3 in amino acids: CASSTGGLYNEQFF. The CDR3 nucleotides are TGCGCCAGCAGTACGGGAGGCCTCTACAATGAGCAGTTCTTC. Together with reference TRBV5-1 and TRBJ2-1, the CDR3 gives the full variable domain: KAGVTQTPRYLIKTRGQQVTLSCSPISGHRSVSWYQQTPGQGLQFLFEYFSETQRNKGNFPGRFSGRQFSNSRSEMNVSTLELGDSALYLCASSTGGLYNEQFFGPGTRLTVL.

This clone occurred once. The rearrangement joins TRBV7-8 to TRBJ2-5; tentatively, D is TRBD1 (5 bases). Germline CDR1 reads SGHVS; CDR2 reads FQNEAQ. The V and J ends lost 5 bases and 0 bases respectively, with 13 bases between them. The CDR3 spans 15 residues. CDR3 residues: CASSPPTAYQETQYF. CDR3 DNA: TGTGCCAGCAGCCCACCGACAGCCTACCAAGAGACCCAGTACTTC.

Concerning this clone itself: With a much larger clone just one base away, this may be a read error. This CDR3 is also generated by other DNA sequences in the sample. The V and J genes are TRBV29-1 and TRBJ2-7; 12 nucleotides agree with TRBD2. CDR1 SQVTM and CDR2 ANQGSEA come from the germline V gene. CDR3 length equals 12 residues. After removal of 7 bases from V and 4 bases from J, the junction contained 2 bases not matched to a gene. CDR3 in DNA: TGCAGCGGGACTAGCGGGACTTACGAGCAGTACTTC. Translated, it gives CSGTSGTYEQYF.

The chain is built from TRBV6-5 and TRBJ2-7; 9 bases line up with TRBD2. Germline V CDR1 and CDR2: MNHEY, SVGAGI. The CDR3 covers 14 residues. Germline trimming cut 6 bases from V and 7 bases from J; bases unmatched to any gene: 10. The CDR3 DNA reads as TGTGCCAGCAGGACGGCGGGAGGGCCGGGAGAGCAGTACTTC. Its translation: CASRTAGGPGEQYF.

This clone appeared a single time. The chain joins TRBV5-4 to TRBJ2-4, with TRBD1 identical over 9 bases. Per the germline V gene, CDR1 is SGHNT and CDR2 is YYREEE (reference sequence). The CDR3 is 15 residues long. Trimming cost V 0 bases and J 4 bases; bases outside gene matches: 2. Here the CDR3 DNA reads TGTGCCAGCAGCTTGGACAGGGGGCTAAAAAACATTCAGTACTTC. It encodes CASSLDRGLKNIQYF.

The chain uses TRBV12-5 and TRBJ2-2, with 11 nucleotides matching TRBD1. Looked up from germline, CDR1 is LGHNT and CDR2 is FRNRAP. CDR3 length: 18 residues. The V gene end was trimmed by 1 base and the J gene end by 5 bases; junction bases not matched to a gene: 9. CDR3 residues: CASGLAQSGTGGTGELFF. The CDR3 DNA reads TGTGCTAGTGGTTTGGCTCAGTCCGGGACAGGGGGGACCGGGGAGCTGTTTTTT. Drawing the rest from reference TRBV12-5 and TRBJ2-2, the complete variable domain is DARVTQTPRHKVTEMGQEVTMRCQPILGHNTVFWYRQTMMQGLELLAYFRNRAPLDDSGMPKDRFSAEMPDATLATLKIQPSEPRDSAVYFCASGLAQSGTGGTGELFFGEGSRLTVL.

The genes are TRBV7-8 and TRBJ2-7; 7 bases line up with TRBD2. This CDR3 has 14 residues. Germline trimming cut 1 base from V and 3 bases from J; bases unmatched to any gene: 3. Germline values: CDR1 SGHVS, CDR2 FQNEAQ. CDR3 loop: CASSLGLAVYEQYF. In nucleotides, the CDR3 is TGTGCCAGCAGCTTAGGGCTAGCGGTCTACGAGCAGTACTTC.

This chain joins TRBV6-6 and TRBJ2-3; 9 bases agree with TRBD2. The V and J ends lost 7 bases and 10 bases, in that order; junction bases with no gene match: 9. Germline V lookup: CDR1 MNHNY, CDR2 SVGAGI (reference sequence). CDR3 length: 13 amino acids. The CDR3 nucleotides read TGTGCCAGCACCATCTCTAGCGGGAAGCCGCAGTATTTT. Translation: CASTISSGKPQYF.

The V and J genes are TRBV5-4 and TRBJ1-5; 8 bases map to TRBD1. The CDR3 contains 15 residues. J gave up 3 bases and V 4 bases, and 6 bases lay outside the gene matches. CDR1 is SGHNT and CDR2 is YYREEE in the germline V gene (reference sequence). CDR3 coding DNA: TGTGCCAGCAGCCCCCAGGGGGCTACCAATCAGCCCCAGCATTTT. This gives the protein CASSPQGATNQPQHF.

The chain has TRBV15 and TRBJ1-1, with D unclear. The germline V gene has CDR1 LNHNV and CDR2 YYDKDF (reference sequence). V was clipped by 5 bases and J by 6 bases, with 16 bases between them. CDR3 size: 14 residues. The CDR3 DNA reads as TGTGCCACCAGCGAGGGCAGACCTCAACCTGAAGCTTTCTTT. Amino acid sequence: CATSEGRPQPEAFF.

This CDR3 is CASDQGGEQYF. The CDR3 DNA follows: TGTGCCAGCGACCAGGGAGGCGAGCAGTACTTC. The chain employs TRBV6-6 and TRBJ2-7; D may be TRBD2 (6 bases). V was clipped by 8 bases and J by 6 bases, with 11 bases between them. CDR3 size: 11 residues. Germline CDR1 is MNHNY and CDR2 is SVGAGI (reference sequence).

The V and J genes are TRBV7-9 and TRBJ2-7; the D gene is possibly TRBD2 (6 bases). Germline V gene sequence: CDR1 SEHNR, CDR2 FQNEAQ (reference sequence). V dropped 10 bases and J dropped 0 bases, with 10 bases sitting between them. CDR3 length: 12 amino acids. The CDR3 reads CATAAGSYEQYF. The DNA of the CDR3 is TGTGCCACCGCAGCGGGCTCCTACGAGCAGTACTTC.

V gene TRBV5-8 combines with J gene TRBJ2-7; D possibly corresponds to TRBD1 (5 bases). The CDR3 contains 13 residues. Germline V gene lookup returns CDR1 SGHTS and CDR2 YDEGEE. The germline V and J ends were trimmed by 4 bases and 3 bases, with 11 bases remaining between them. CDR3 sequence (DNA): TGTGCCAGCAGCCCGACAGACCTCTACGAGCAGTACTTC. Protein product: CASSPTDLYEQYF.

The V call is TRBV5-6, the J call TRBJ1-4, with 8 bases fitting TRBD1. Germline V gene lookup returns CDR1 SGHDT and CDR2 YYEEEE. The trim removed 4 bases at V and 10 bases at J, leaving 12 bases unmatched. The CDR3 consists of 15 residues. This CDR3 reads CASSPGPQGAIKLFF. The CDR3 DNA follows: TGTGCCAGCAGCCCGGGGCCCCAGGGGGCGATAAAACTGTTTTTT.

V usage is TRBV18 and J usage is TRBJ2-1; 7 nucleotides match TRBD1. CDR1 is KGHSH, CDR2 LQKENI, per germline. The CDR3 has 16 residues. V dropped 6 bases and J dropped 0; count of bases not matched to a gene: 8. CDR3 DNA sequence: TGTGCCAGCTCGAAACAGGGGACCAGCTCCTACAATGAGCAGTTCTTC. This sequence encodes CASSKQGTSSYNEQFF.

This sequence joins TRBV7-9 and TRBJ2-4, with a possible D match to TRBD2 (6 bases). Between the trimmed V and J ends, which lost 0 bases and 9 bases, there was a span of 12 bases. Germline V gene data show CDR1 as SEHNR and CDR2 as FQNEAQ (reference sequence). The CDR3 length is 14 residues. The CDR3 region is CASSLAGGGAIQYF. CDR3 coding DNA: TGTGCCAGCAGCTTAGCTGGGGGAGGTGCCATTCAGTACTTC.

This chain connects TRBV9 to TRBJ2-3; TRBD1 matches at 8 bases. Per germline, CDR1 SGDLS and CDR2 YYNGEE. The CDR3 is 16 residues long. J lost 4 bases, V lost 0 bases, and 7 bases had no gene match. The CDR3 DNA follows: TGTGCCAGCAGCGTAGCGGGACAGGTCATTTCAGATACGCAGTATTTT. It encodes CASSVAGQVISDTQYF.

The chain joins TRBV11-2 to TRBJ2-2, with TRBD1 matching over 7 bases. Germline V gives CDR1 SGHAT, CDR2 FQNNGV. The CDR3 totals 15 residues. Unmatched junction bases numbered 4, after V lost 6 bases and J lost 0 bases. CDR3 bases: TGTGCCAGCAGATACAGGGGCACGAACACCGGGGAGCTGTTTTTT. This gives the protein CASRYRGTNTGELFF.

This clone was counted between two and nine times. The rearrangement links TRBV4-1 to TRBJ1-2, with 8 bases that match TRBD1. The CDR3 sequence is 17 residues long. From germline, CDR1 is MGHRA and CDR2 YSYEKL. V was pared by 1 base and J by 4 bases, with 11 bases of the junction left unmatched. This CDR3 reads CASSQAVGQGAPYGYTF. The CDR3 coding sequence is TGCGCCAGCAGCCAAGCGGTGGGTCAGGGGGCACCCTATGGCTACACCTTC.

This clone has just one count. The gene calls are TRBV10-1 and TRBJ1-1, with D possibly matching TRBD1 (6 bases). This CDR3 region has 14 residues. The V end lost 0 bases, the J end lost 7 bases, and 12 bases lay between the germline ends. The germline gives CDR1 WNHNN, CDR2 SYGVQD (reference sequence). The DNA for the CDR3 is TGCGCCAGCAGTGAGTCCGGGGGGCTTAATGAAGCTTTCTTT. Its protein is CASSESGGLNEAFF.

V and J are TRBV28 and TRBJ2-2; D gene uncertain. Germline CDR1 is MDHEN and CDR2 is SYDVKM. Trimming shortened V by 7 bases and J by 5 bases, and 8 bases separated the two germline ends. This CDR3 is 12 amino acids long. CDR3 DNA: TGTGCCAGCAAACTAACTACCGGGGAGCTGTTTTTT. Translation gives CASKLTTGELFF.

The genes are TRBV7-9 and TRBJ2-7; TRBD2 might be the D (5 bases). CDR1 is SEHNR, CDR2 FQNEAQ, per germline (reference sequence). CDR3 length: 17 residues. Trimming stripped 1 base from V and 0 bases from J, with 16 bases between. DNA of the CDR3: TGTGCCAGCAGCTTAGTAACCGGCGGCCGGGGCTCCTACGAGCAGTACTTC. Its protein product is CASSLVTGGRGSYEQYF. The whole variable domain, remainder taken from reference TRBV7-9 and TRBJ2-7, is DTGVSQNPRHKITKRGQNVTFRCDPISEHNRLYWYRQTLGQGPEFLTYFQNEAQLEKSRLLSDRFSAERPKGSFSTLEIQRTEQGDSAMYLCASSLVTGGRGSYEQYFGPGTRLTVT.

In regard to this clone: One end of the junction does not line up with germline, which may come from a read error. This chain connects TRBV28 to TRBJ2-5; tentative D call: TRBD2 (7 bases). CDR1 MDHEN and CDR2 SYDVKM come from the germline V gene. This CDR3 has 14 amino acids. CDR3 protein: CASRSYQGGETRYF. CDR3 nucleotide sequence: TGTGCCAGCAGATCCTACCAAGGGGGGGAGACCCGGTACTTC.

The V gene is TRBV28, the J gene TRBJ2-2; 8 bases align to TRBD1. This CDR3 spans 16 amino acids. Germline V gives CDR1 MDHEN, CDR2 SYDVKM. Trimming took 2 bases from V and 1 from J; bases not matched to a gene: 3. In DNA form, the CDR3 reads TGTGCCAGCAGTTTACTGGACAGGGTGAACACCGGGGAGCTGTTTTTT. This sequence encodes CASSLLDRVNTGELFF.

The CDR3, as DNA: TGTGCCAGCAGTAAAGGGACAACCCTCTCCTACGAGCAGTACTTC. As protein: CASSKGTTLSYEQYF. This sequence joins TRBV27 and TRBJ2-5; D may be TRBD1 (6 bases). Gene TRBJ2-7 matches the end of the DNA better, so the J call may be wrong. The CDR3 totals 15 residues. The germline CDR1 and CDR2 sequences are MNHEY and SMNVEV (reference sequence).